These T cell receptor beta chains were read from a single sample in a study of blood T cell repertoires in COVID-19. The table came from immunoSEQ multiplex PCR; TCRdb's copy has only in-frame clones and leaves some out. Of 210,000 or so clones listed, around 80% were seen once; the top ten hold approximately 12%. The source material was peripheral blood. All receptors derive from a woman between 35 and 50 years old with acute or convalescent COVID-19. Each CDR3 is given with its conserved first and last residue. The order of the fields is clone size, V gene, J gene, D gene, CDR3 DNA, CDR3 protein. A D gene is named only where the DNA matches it firmly. The size field is filled for only some rows; it gives once, few, many or a size class.

clone_size: -; v_call: TRBV19; j_call: TRBJ2-2; d_call: TRBD1; cdr3_nt: TGTGCCAGTATTCACCAGACAGGGATGGCCGGGGAGCTGTTTTTT; cdr3_aa: CASIHQTGMAGELFF
clone_size: -; v_call: TRBV11-2; j_call: TRBJ2-6; d_call: -; cdr3_nt: TGTGCCAGCAGCTTACAGGGTCCTGGGGCCAACGTCCTGACTTTC; cdr3_aa: CASSLQGPGANVLTF
clone_size: few; v_call: TRBV7-2; j_call: TRBJ1-1; d_call: -; cdr3_nt: TGTGCCAGCAGCCCCCAGACAGGGAACACTGAAGCTTTCTTT; cdr3_aa: CASSPQTGNTEAFF
clone_size: once; v_call: TRBV5-6; j_call: TRBJ1-2; d_call: -; cdr3_nt: TGTGCCAGCAGCCCTACCCGGGGACTCTATGGCTACACCTTC; cdr3_aa: CASSPTRGLYGYTF
clone_size: -; v_call: TRBV11-3; j_call: TRBJ2-2; d_call: TRBD2; cdr3_nt: TGTGCCAGCAGCTTAGTGCGGGAGGGCGGGGAGCTGTTTTTT; cdr3_aa: CASSLVREGGELFF
clone_size: -; v_call: TRBV7-8; j_call: TRBJ1-1; d_call: -; cdr3_nt: TGTGCCAGCAGCTTAGATACTCGGTCGGGAGGGACTGAAGCTTTCTTT; cdr3_aa: CASSLDTRSGGTEAFF
clone_size: -; v_call: TRBV14; j_call: TRBJ2-7; d_call: TRBD1; cdr3_nt: TGTGCCAGCAGCCAAGGTGGGCCTAACAGGGGCGCCTACGAGCAGTACTTC; cdr3_aa: CASSQGGPNRGAYEQYF
clone_size: -; v_call: TRBV20-1; j_call: TRBJ1-2; d_call: -; cdr3_nt: TGCAGTGCTAGTATCGGGACAAACTATGGCTACACCTTC; cdr3_aa: CSASIGTNYGYTF
clone_size: -; v_call: TRBV6-2/TRBV6-3; j_call: TRBJ2-4; d_call: -; cdr3_nt: TGTGCCAGCAGTTACCGAGCGAGTATAGCCAAAAACATTCAGTACTTC; cdr3_aa: CASSYRASIAKNIQYF
clone_size: -; v_call: TRBV5-1; j_call: TRBJ1-1; d_call: TRBD1; cdr3_nt: TGCGCCAGCAGCTTGGGGACAGGCCCCAACACTGAAGCTTTCTTT; cdr3_aa: CASSLGTGPNTEAFF
clone_size: once; v_call: TRBV29-1; j_call: TRBJ2-3; d_call: -; cdr3_nt: TGCAGCGTTGAGTATAGCACAGATACGCAGTATTTT; cdr3_aa: CSVEYSTDTQYF
clone_size: -; v_call: TRBV2; j_call: TRBJ2-7; d_call: TRBD2; cdr3_nt: TGTGCCAGCAGTGAATCGCTAGCGGGGGGGCCGAGCGACGAGCAGTACTTC; cdr3_aa: CASSESLAGGPSDEQYF
clone_size: -; v_call: TRBV27; j_call: TRBJ2-1; d_call: -; cdr3_nt: TGTGCCAGCAGTCCCATGGCGGCGTGGGGGCATGAGCAGTTCTTC; cdr3_aa: CASSPMAAWGHEQFF
clone_size: -; v_call: TRBV5-6; j_call: TRBJ1-3; d_call: -; cdr3_nt: TGTGCCAGCAGCCGTGGCGGGTTCGCTGGAAACACCATATATTTT; cdr3_aa: CASSRGGFAGNTIYF
clone_size: -; v_call: TRBV7-8; j_call: TRBJ2-7; d_call: -; cdr3_nt: TGTGCCAGCAGCTTAGCGGCAGGCAGGGGCTACGAGCAGTACTTC; cdr3_aa: CASSLAAGRGYEQYF
clone_size: -; v_call: TRBV7-2; j_call: TRBJ2-7; d_call: -; cdr3_nt: -; cdr3_aa: CASILGGFSYEQYF
clone_size: -; v_call: TRBV9; j_call: TRBJ2-3; d_call: TRBD2; cdr3_nt: TGTGCCAGCTCTTCGGCGGGAGGACCAGATACGCAGTATTTT; cdr3_aa: CASSSAGGPDTQYF
clone_size: -; v_call: TRBV6-5; j_call: TRBJ2-1; d_call: -; cdr3_nt: TGTGCCAGCGGACCCGGAGGGCCTAACAATGAGCAGTTCTTC; cdr3_aa: CASGPGGPNNEQFF
clone_size: few; v_call: TRBV9; j_call: TRBJ2-4; d_call: TRBD1; cdr3_nt: TGTGCCAGCAGCCCCCTCCGGCCCGGGACAGGGAGGAACATTCAGTACTTC; cdr3_aa: CASSPLRPGTGRNIQYF
clone_size: -; v_call: TRBV5-1; j_call: TRBJ1-2; d_call: TRBD1; cdr3_nt: TGCGCCAGCAGCGCCGCAGGGGGTCCCTATGGCTACACCTTC; cdr3_aa: CASSAAGGPYGYTF
clone_size: -; v_call: TRBV9; j_call: TRBJ1-1; d_call: TRBD1; cdr3_nt: TGTGCCAGCAGCCCCTCTCCAGGGGGCACTGAAGCTTTCTTT; cdr3_aa: CASSPSPGGTEAFF
clone_size: -; v_call: TRBV9; j_call: TRBJ2-1; d_call: -; cdr3_nt: TGTGCCAGCAGCGCCGCGGGCAATGAGCAGTTCTTC; cdr3_aa: CASSAAGNEQFF
clone_size: -; v_call: TRBV15; j_call: TRBJ2-7; d_call: -; cdr3_nt: TGTGCCACCAGCAGACTATTACAGGGAGCCTACGAGCAGTACTTC; cdr3_aa: CATSRLLQGAYEQYF
clone_size: -; v_call: TRBV4-2; j_call: TRBJ2-1; d_call: TRBD2; cdr3_nt: TGTGCCAGCAGCCTAAAGGGCGGGGGGGCCTCATACAATGAGCAGTTCTTC; cdr3_aa: CASSLKGGGASYNEQFF
clone_size: -; v_call: TRBV18; j_call: TRBJ1-1; d_call: -; cdr3_nt: TGTGCCAGCTCACCACCCATTATCGGGGTGGGTGAAGCTTTCTTT; cdr3_aa: CASSPPIIGVGEAFF
clone_size: -; v_call: TRBV9; j_call: TRBJ1-3; d_call: -; cdr3_nt: TGTGCCAGCACCCCGAGCGGGGGGCGGGCTGGAAACACCATATATTTT; cdr3_aa: CASTPSGGRAGNTIYF
clone_size: -; v_call: TRBV19; j_call: TRBJ1-6; d_call: -; cdr3_nt: TGTGCCAGTAGTATAGAGCGGGTTGATTCACCCCTCCACTTT; cdr3_aa: CASSIERVDSPLHF
clone_size: -; v_call: TRBV11-3; j_call: TRBJ2-1; d_call: TRBD2; cdr3_nt: TGTGCCAGCAGCCAGGGACTAGCGGTAAACAATGAGCAGTTCTTC; cdr3_aa: CASSQGLAVNNEQFF
clone_size: -; v_call: TRBV18; j_call: TRBJ1-1; d_call: TRBD1; cdr3_nt: TGTGCCAGCTCATCAACAGGGGGGTCTAACACTGAAGCTTTCTTT; cdr3_aa: CASSSTGGSNTEAFF
clone_size: -; v_call: TRBV12-3/TRBV12-4; j_call: TRBJ1-1; d_call: -; cdr3_nt: TGTGCCAGCAGTTCGGAGAAGATTGAAGCTTTCTTT; cdr3_aa: CASSSEKIEAFF
clone_size: once; v_call: TRBV30; j_call: TRBJ1-2; d_call: -; cdr3_nt: TGTGCCTGGAGTGTACCCAGGAACGCTAACTATGGCTACACCTTC; cdr3_aa: CAWSVPRNANYGYTF
clone_size: -; v_call: TRBV25-1; j_call: TRBJ1-1; d_call: TRBD1; cdr3_nt: TGTGCCAGCAGCGAAGGGGGCAGACCCGAAGCTTTCTTT; cdr3_aa: CASSEGGRPEAFF
clone_size: -; v_call: TRBV5-1; j_call: TRBJ2-7; d_call: TRBD1; cdr3_nt: TGCGCCAGCAGCTTGGATGGGACAGGGAGCTCCTACGAGCAGTACTTC; cdr3_aa: CASSLDGTGSSYEQYF
clone_size: -; v_call: TRBV12-3/TRBV12-4; j_call: TRBJ1-5; d_call: -; cdr3_nt: TGTGCCAGCACCCGGGGAGAGGGTCAGCCCCAGCATTTT; cdr3_aa: CASTRGEGQPQHF
clone_size: -; v_call: TRBV10-2; j_call: TRBJ1-5; d_call: -; cdr3_nt: TGCGCCAGCAGTCATGGAGTCAATCAGCCCCAGCATTTT; cdr3_aa: CASSHGVNQPQHF
clone_size: -; v_call: TRBV29-1; j_call: TRBJ1-1; d_call: TRBD1; cdr3_nt: TGCAGCGTTGGGACAGGGAACACTGAAGCTTTCTTT; cdr3_aa: CSVGTGNTEAFF
clone_size: -; v_call: TRBV5-6; j_call: TRBJ1-2; d_call: -; cdr3_nt: TGTGCCAGCAGCTTGGGGGGGCGTTTCTCGGGCTACACCTTC; cdr3_aa: CASSLGGRFSGYTF
clone_size: few; v_call: TRBV11-2; j_call: TRBJ1-2; d_call: TRBD1; cdr3_nt: TGTGCCAGCAGCTTAGATTCGAGGACAGGCTATAACTATGGCTACACCTTC; cdr3_aa: CASSLDSRTGYNYGYTF
clone_size: -; v_call: TRBV19; j_call: TRBJ2-5; d_call: TRBD1; cdr3_nt: TGTGCCAGTAGTATCGGTCACAGGGGTGAGACCCAGTACTTC; cdr3_aa: CASSIGHRGETQYF
clone_size: few; v_call: TRBV5-1; j_call: TRBJ2-1; d_call: -; cdr3_nt: TGCGCCAGCAGCATCTCCCGTGAGCAGTTCTTC; cdr3_aa: CASSISREQFF
clone_size: many; v_call: TRBV11-2; j_call: TRBJ1-4; d_call: TRBD1; cdr3_nt: TGTGCCAGCAGCTCATGGGACAGGGAAAAACTGTTTTTT; cdr3_aa: CASSSWDREKLFF
clone_size: -; v_call: TRBV3-1/TRBV3-2; j_call: TRBJ2-5; d_call: -; cdr3_nt: TGTGCCAGCAGCCAAGACAACAGGGATACCCAGTACTTC; cdr3_aa: CASSQDNRDTQYF
clone_size: -; v_call: TRBV2; j_call: TRBJ2-2; d_call: TRBD2; cdr3_nt: TGTGCCACCCGACTAGCAGAGAACACCGGGGAGCTGTTTTTT; cdr3_aa: CATRLAENTGELFF
clone_size: -; v_call: TRBV19; j_call: TRBJ2-1; d_call: TRBD2; cdr3_nt: TGTGCCAGTAGAATGGGGGGGGGAAACAATGAGCAGTTCTTC; cdr3_aa: CASRMGGGNNEQFF
clone_size: -; v_call: TRBV27; j_call: TRBJ2-1; d_call: TRBD1; cdr3_nt: TGTGCCAGCAGTGAGGGGACAGGGGGACACAATGAGCAGTTCTTC; cdr3_aa: CASSEGTGGHNEQFF
clone_size: -; v_call: TRBV24-1; j_call: TRBJ2-1; d_call: TRBD1; cdr3_nt: TGTGCCACCAGGGGACAGGGCCCCAGCTCCTACAATGAGCAGTTCTTC; cdr3_aa: CATRGQGPSSYNEQFF
clone_size: -; v_call: TRBV6-2/TRBV6-3; j_call: TRBJ2-5; d_call: TRBD2; cdr3_nt: TGTGCCAGCAGTTACACCGGGGGGGCCTCAGAGACCCAGTACTTC; cdr3_aa: CASSYTGGASETQYF